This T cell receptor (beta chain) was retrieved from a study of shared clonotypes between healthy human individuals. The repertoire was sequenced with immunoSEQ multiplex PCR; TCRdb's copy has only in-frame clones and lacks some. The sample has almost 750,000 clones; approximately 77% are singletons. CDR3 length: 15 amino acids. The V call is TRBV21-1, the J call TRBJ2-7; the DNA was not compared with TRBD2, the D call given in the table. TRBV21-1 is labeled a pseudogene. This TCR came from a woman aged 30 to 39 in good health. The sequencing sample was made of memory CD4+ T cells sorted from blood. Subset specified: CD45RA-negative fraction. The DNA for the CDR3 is TGTGCCAGCAGCAAAGGGATGAGGAGCTCCTACGAGCAGTACTTC. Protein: CASSKGMRSSYEQYF.